These 5 T cell receptor beta chains were sequenced from one sample in a study of control samples from healthy donors and cancer patients. Using immunoSEQ multiplex PCR, the repertoire was profiled, and TCRdb retains in-frame clones only, with some absent. The data hold tens of thousands of clones, with around 90% observed a single time. The sequencing input was PBMCs. Receptors originate from a man aged 55 to 70 with colorectal cancer.

V is TRBV4-2 and J is TRBJ1-2, with D possibly TRBD1 on 5 matching bases. This CDR3 region has 15 residues. V lost 6 bases to trimming and J lost 6 bases, with 20 bases between them. CDR1 and CDR2 from the germline V gene are LGHNA and YNFKEQ. The DNA for the CDR3 is TGTGCCAGCAGTCCACCACAGGATTGGGGGGATGGCTACACCTTC. It codes for CASSPPQDWGDGYTF.

This clone appeared once. This chain links TRBV7-9 with TRBJ1-2; 10 nucleotides align to TRBD1. Trimming removed 1 base from V and 3 bases from J; junction bases left unmatched: 2. The germline gives CDR1 SEHNR, CDR2 FQNEAQ (reference sequence). The CDR3 consists of 15 residues. In DNA form, the CDR3 reads TGTGCCAGCAGCTTAGGGACAGGGGGGTACTATGGCTACACCTTC. Protein sequence: CASSLGTGGYYGYTF.

The gene calls are TRBV19 and TRBJ2-3; D not resolved. The CDR3 spans 15 residues. V lost 3 bases and J lost 0, with 10 bases in between. CDR1 LNHDA and CDR2 SQIVND come from the germline V gene (reference sequence). DNA of the CDR3: TGTGCCAGTAGTATTTTTAGCACTAGCACAGATACGCAGTATTTT. Amino acid sequence: CASSIFSTSTDTQYF.

This clone has just one count. This chain uses TRBV3-1 (or the pseudogene TRBV3-2) with TRBJ1-1, with D maybe TRBD1 (5 bases). Germline CDR1 is LGHDT and CDR2 is YNNKEL (reference sequence). This CDR3 region has 13 residues. V gave up 5 bases and J gave up 11 bases, with 18 bases separating them. CDR3: CASSGRWAGGAFF. CDR3 coding DNA: TGTGCCAGCAGCGGTCGGTGGGCTGGGGGGGCTTTCTTT.

V and J are TRBV11-2 and TRBJ2-7, with 8 positions matching TRBD1. Trimming at V came to 4 bases and at J to 5 bases, leaving 7 bases not matched to a gene. The CDR3 extends over 14 amino acids. In germline, CDR1 is SGHAT, CDR2 FQNNGV. In DNA form, the CDR3 reads TGTGCCAGCAGCTCCGGGACAGGCCACGACGAGCAGTACTTC. This encodes CASSSGTGHDEQYF.